This T cell receptor (beta chain) was found in a study of technical replicates of blood from a few donors. TCRdb keeps only in-frame clones here, not all; method: immunoSEQ multiplex PCR. The table includes roughly 80,000 clones, just over 90% detected once. The CDR3 consists of 15 residues. Trimming cost V 3 bases and J 2 bases; bases outside gene matches: 5. J is TRBJ2-5 and V is TRBV23-1; 8 bases are a match to TRBD1. TRBV23-1 is annotated as an ORF whose role is uncertain. The source is a human donor in good health. Input material: T cells isolated from PBMCs. CDR3 region: CASSHLGQGQETQYF. CDR3 nucleotides: TGCGCCAGCAGTCACCTCGGACAGGGTCAAGAGACCCAGTACTTC.